This T cell receptor (beta chain) was obtained from a study of control samples from healthy donors and cancer patients (dated by TCRdb to the early 2020s). Details on this clone: Its antigen target is currently unknown. The sample holds no much larger clone one base away, and base qualities are not on file.

Receptor amplification or capture employed the immunoSEQ multiplex PCR assay. Imported from immuneACCESS, the table was reduced by TCRdb to in-frame sequences with V and J called. These copies leave out some clones; in studies compared against another copy, an unresolved V gene accounts for under half, and the cause of the remainder is not known. This sample is represented by about 83,000 clones; around 91% of them were singletons. 15% to 20% of the sample comes from the top ten. Sequenced sample: blood. The sequence came from a man aged 50 to 60 in good health.

The nucleotide sequence reads as follows: TGTGCCAGTAGTATAGGACAGTGGAAGGAAAAACTGTTTTTT. Its amino acids are CASSIGQWKEKLFF. The rearrangement combines TRBV19 with TRBJ1-4; TRBD1 is a weak D gene call, 5 bases matching. From the germline V gene (reference sequence), CDR1 is LNHDA and CDR2 is SQIVND. The CDR3 runs 14 amino acids, cysteine and phenylalanine included. The entry retains the CDR3 DNA only, 42 bases that are in frame from base 1. The V and J ends are trimmed by 1 base and 8 bases, leaving 11 bases between them. With the portions outside the CDR3 filled from the reference TRBV19 and TRBJ1-4 genes, the complete variable region becomes DGGITQSPKYLFRKEGQNVTLSCEQNLNHDAMYWYRQDPGQGLRLIYYSQIVNDFQKGDIAEGYSVSREKKESFPLTVTSAQKNPTAFYLCASSIGQWKEKLFFGSGTQLSVL.